The TCR beta chain under discussion was sequenced for a study of blood T cell repertoires in COVID-19. Turning to the study itself: The United States, Italy and Spain supplied acute and convalescent COVID-19 samples.

Participants' own reports of clinical history determined their cohort assignment. The junction had 8 bases not matched to a gene; V was cut back by 6 bases and J by 6 bases. This CDR3 contains 14 residues. The germline V gene encodes CDR1 SQVTM and CDR2 ANQGSEA. Only in-frame clones appear in the TCRdb table, and some are missing; sequencing was by immunoSEQ multiplex PCR. The sample shows about 270,000 clones, 80% to 95% of them seen only once. The receptor comes from a man in his forties who had been exposed to COVID-19. The rearrangement joins TRBV29-1 to TRBJ2-2; 9 nucleotides match TRBD1. The sequencing input was PBMCs or T cells enriched from blood (not recorded which). The CDR3 DNA reads as TGCAGCGTCCAAGAGACAGGGGGATCCGGGGAGCTGTTTTTT. Translation: CSVQETGGSGELFF.